This TCR beta chain stems from a study of early T cells in non-severe SARS-CoV-2 infection. Study as a whole: The study sequenced bulk RNA from unsorted whole blood, with chains unpaired.

This clonotype was counted many times. The antigen remains undetermined. Each single cDNA molecule received a unique molecular identifier. TCRdb re-called the 5' RACE reads with MiXCR, one entry per CDR3 protein. Of 56,000 or so distinct CDR3 sequences in the sample, more than 12% are singletons; the top ten hold approximately 4%. Overall study findings and caveats: The VDJdb matching leaned toward anti-spike CD8 responses and overlooked private and CD4 specificities.

Germline values: CDR1 SGHRS, CDR2 YFSETQ. This CDR3 spans 13 amino acids. V was pared by 2 bases and J by 8 bases, with 2 bases of the junction left unmatched. The specimen was whole blood, collected at baseline. V and J are TRBV5-1 and TRBJ1-4; 8 nucleotides match TRBD1. This clonotype originated in an adult who was a healthcare worker with PCR-confirmed SARS-CoV-2 infection or an uninfected control (not recorded which). This CDR3 reads CASSLGTGEKLFF. The CDR3 DNA is TGCGCCAGCAGCTTAGGGACAGGCGAAAAACTGTTTTTT.